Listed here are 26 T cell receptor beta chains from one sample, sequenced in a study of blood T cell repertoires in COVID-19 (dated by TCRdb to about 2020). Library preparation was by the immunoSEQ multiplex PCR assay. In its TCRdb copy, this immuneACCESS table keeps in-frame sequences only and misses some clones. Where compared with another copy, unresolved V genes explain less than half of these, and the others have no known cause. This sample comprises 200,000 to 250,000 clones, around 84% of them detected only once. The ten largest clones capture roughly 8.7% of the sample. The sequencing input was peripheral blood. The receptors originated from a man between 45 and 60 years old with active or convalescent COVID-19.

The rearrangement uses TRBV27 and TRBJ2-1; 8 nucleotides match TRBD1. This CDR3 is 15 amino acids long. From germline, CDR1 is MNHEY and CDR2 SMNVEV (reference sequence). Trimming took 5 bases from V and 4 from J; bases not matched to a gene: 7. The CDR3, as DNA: TGTGCCAGCAGTGAGGACAGACAGGGGTACAATGAGCAGTTCTTC. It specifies CASSEDRQGYNEQFF.

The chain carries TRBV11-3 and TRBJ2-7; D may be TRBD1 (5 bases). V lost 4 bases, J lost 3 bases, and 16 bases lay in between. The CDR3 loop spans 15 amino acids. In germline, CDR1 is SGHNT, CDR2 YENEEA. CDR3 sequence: CASSSGPTTDYEQYV. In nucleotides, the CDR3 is TGTGCCAGCAGCTCAGGTCCAACGACAGACTACGAGCAGTACGTC.

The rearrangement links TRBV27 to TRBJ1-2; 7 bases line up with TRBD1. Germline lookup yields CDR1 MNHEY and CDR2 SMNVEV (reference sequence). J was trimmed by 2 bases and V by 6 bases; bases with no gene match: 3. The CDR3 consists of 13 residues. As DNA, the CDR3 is TGTGCCAGCAGCAGGGGGATAAACTATGGCTACACCTTC. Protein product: CASSRGINYGYTF.

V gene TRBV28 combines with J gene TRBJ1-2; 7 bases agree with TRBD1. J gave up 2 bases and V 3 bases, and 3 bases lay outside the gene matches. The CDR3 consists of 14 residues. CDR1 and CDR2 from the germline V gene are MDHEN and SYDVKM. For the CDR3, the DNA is TGTGCCAGCAGTTTTTCAGGGGGAAACTATGGCTACACCTTC. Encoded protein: CASSFSGGNYGYTF.

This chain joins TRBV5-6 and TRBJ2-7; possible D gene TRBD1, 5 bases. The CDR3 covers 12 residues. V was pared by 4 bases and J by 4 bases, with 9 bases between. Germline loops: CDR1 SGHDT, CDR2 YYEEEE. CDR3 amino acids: CASSMGPYEQYV. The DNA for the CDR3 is TGTGCCAGCAGCATGGGGCCATACGAGCAGTACGTC.

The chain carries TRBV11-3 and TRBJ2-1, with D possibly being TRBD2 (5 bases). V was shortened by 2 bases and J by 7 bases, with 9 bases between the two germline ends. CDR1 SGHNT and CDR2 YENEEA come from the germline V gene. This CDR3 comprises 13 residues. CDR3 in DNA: TGTGCCAGCAGCTTAACAGCGGATAATGAGCAGTTCTTC. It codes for CASSLTADNEQFF.

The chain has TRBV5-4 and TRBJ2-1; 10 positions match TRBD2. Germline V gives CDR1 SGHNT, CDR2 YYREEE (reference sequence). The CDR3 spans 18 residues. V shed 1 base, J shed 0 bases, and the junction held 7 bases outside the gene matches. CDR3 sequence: CASSLKRGGDSSYNEQFF. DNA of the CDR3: TGTGCCAGCAGCTTGAAGCGGGGGGGCGATAGCTCCTACAATGAGCAGTTCTTC.

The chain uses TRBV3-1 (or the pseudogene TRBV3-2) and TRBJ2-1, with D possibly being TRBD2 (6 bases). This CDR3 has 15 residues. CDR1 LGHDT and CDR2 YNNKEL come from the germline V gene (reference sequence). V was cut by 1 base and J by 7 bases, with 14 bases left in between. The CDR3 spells CASSQGVAVRNEQFF. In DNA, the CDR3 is TGTGCCAGCAGCCAAGGGGTAGCGGTTAGGAATGAGCAGTTCTTC.

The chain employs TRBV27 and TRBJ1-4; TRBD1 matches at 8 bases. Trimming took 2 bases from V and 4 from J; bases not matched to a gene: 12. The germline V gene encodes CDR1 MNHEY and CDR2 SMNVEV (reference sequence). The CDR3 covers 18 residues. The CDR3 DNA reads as TGTGCCAGCAGTTTACATGCGACAGGGGAGATCATTAATGAAAAACTGTTTTTT. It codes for CASSLHATGEIINEKLFF.

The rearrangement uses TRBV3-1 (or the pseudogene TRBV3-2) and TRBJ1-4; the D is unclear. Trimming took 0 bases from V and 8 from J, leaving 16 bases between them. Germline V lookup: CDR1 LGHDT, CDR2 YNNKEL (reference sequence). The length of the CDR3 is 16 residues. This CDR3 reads CASSQDLEVSGEKLFF. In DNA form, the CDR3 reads TGTGCCAGCAGCCAAGATCTAGAAGTTAGTGGGGAAAAACTGTTTTTT.

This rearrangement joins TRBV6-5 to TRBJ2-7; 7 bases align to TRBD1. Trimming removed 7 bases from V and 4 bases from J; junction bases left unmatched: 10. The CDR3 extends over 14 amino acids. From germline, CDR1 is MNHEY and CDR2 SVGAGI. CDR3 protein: CASNTGTVSYEQYF. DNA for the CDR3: TGTGCCAGCAACACCGGGACAGTTTCGTACGAGCAGTACTTC.

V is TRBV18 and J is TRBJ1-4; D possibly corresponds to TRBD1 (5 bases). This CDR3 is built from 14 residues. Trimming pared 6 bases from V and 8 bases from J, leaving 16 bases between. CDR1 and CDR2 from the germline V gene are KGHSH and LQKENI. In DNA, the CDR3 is TGTGCCAGCTCCCCGGCAGGGATGGACGAAAAACTGTTTTTT. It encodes CASSPAGMDEKLFF.

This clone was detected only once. CDR3 amino acids: CSVEGTRGGETQYF. The CDR3 DNA is TGCAGCGTTGAAGGGACAAGGGGGGGAGAGACCCAGTACTTC. The J gene is TRBJ2-5, the V gene TRBV29-1; D may be TRBD2 (7 bases). The germline gives CDR1 SQVTM, CDR2 ANQGSEA. The length of the CDR3 is 14 residues. Trimming removed 1 base from V and 4 bases from J, with 13 bases in between.

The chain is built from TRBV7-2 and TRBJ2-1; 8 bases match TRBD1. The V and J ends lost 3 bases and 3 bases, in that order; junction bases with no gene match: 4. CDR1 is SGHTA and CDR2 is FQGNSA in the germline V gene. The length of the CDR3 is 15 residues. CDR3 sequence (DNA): TGTGCCAGCAGCTTGGGACAGGCCTACTACAATGAGCAGTTCTTC. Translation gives CASSLGQAYYNEQFF.

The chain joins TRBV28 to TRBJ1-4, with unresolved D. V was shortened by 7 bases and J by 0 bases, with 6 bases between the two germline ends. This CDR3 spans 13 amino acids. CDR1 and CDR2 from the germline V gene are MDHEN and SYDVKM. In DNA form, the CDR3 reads TGTGCCAGCATCAGCGCAACTAATGAAAAACTGTTTTTT. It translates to CASISATNEKLFF.

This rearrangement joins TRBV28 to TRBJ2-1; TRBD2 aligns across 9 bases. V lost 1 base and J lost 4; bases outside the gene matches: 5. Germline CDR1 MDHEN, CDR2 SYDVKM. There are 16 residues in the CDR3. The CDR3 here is CASSLSGLAGYNEQFF. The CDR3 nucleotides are TGTGCCAGCAGTTTATCGGGGCTAGCGGGATACAATGAGCAGTTCTTC.

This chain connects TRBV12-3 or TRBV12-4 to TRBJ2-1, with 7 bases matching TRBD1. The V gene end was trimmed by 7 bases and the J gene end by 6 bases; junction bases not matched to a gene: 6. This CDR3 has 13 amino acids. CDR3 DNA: TGTGCCAGCAAAGTGGCAGGGGGCAATGAGCAGTTCTTC. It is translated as CASKVAGGNEQFF.

CDR3 in amino acids: CASSRNSGSEKLFF. CDR3 in DNA: TGCGCCAGCAGCAGAAATTCAGGGTCTGAAAAACTGTTTTTT. The chain has TRBV5-1 and TRBJ1-4, with a weak D call TRBD1 (5 bases). CDR1 SGHRS and CDR2 YFSETQ come from the germline V gene. The CDR3 has 14 amino acids. The ends were cut back, 4 bases at V and 7 bases at J, with 14 bases in the middle. Filled out from reference TRBV5-1 and TRBJ1-4, the complete variable domain reads KAGVTQTPRYLIKTRGQQVTLSCSPISGHRSVSWYQQTPGQGLQFLFEYFSETQRNKGNFPGRFSGRQFSNSRSEMNVSTLELGDSALYLCASSRNSGSEKLFFGSGTQLSVL.

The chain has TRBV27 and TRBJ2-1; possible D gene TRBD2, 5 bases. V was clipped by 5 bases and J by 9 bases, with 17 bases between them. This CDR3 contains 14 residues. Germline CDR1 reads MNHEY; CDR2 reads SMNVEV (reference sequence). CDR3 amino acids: CASSRNNRGIEQFF. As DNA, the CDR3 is TGTGCCAGCAGTAGGAATAACCGAGGGATTGAGCAGTTCTTC.

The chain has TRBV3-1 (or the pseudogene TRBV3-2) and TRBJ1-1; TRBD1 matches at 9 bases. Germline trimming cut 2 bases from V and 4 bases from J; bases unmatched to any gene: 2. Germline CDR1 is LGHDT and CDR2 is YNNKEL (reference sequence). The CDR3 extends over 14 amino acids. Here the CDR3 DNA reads TGTGCCAGCAGCCAACTGACAGGGGGCACTGAAGCTTTCTTT. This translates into CASSQLTGGTEAFF.

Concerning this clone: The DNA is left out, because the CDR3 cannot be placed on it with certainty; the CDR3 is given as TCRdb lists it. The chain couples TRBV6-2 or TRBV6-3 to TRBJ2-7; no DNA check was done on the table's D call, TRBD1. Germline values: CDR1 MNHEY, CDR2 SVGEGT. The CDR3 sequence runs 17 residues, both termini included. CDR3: CASSPLWDGTGTYEQYF.

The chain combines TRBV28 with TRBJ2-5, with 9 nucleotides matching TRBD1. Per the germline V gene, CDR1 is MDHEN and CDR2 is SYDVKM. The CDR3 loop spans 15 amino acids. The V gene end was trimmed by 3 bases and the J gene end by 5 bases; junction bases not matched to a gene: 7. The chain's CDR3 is CASSFRDRDVETQYF. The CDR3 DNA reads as TGTGCCAGCAGTTTCCGGGACAGGGACGTGGAGACCCAGTACTTC. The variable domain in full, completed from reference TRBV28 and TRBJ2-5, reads DVKVTQSSRYLVKRTGEKVFLECVQDMDHENMFWYRQDPGLGLRLIYFSYDVKMKEKGDIPEGYSVSREKKERFSLILESASTNQTSMYLCASSFRDRDVETQYFGPGTRLLVL.

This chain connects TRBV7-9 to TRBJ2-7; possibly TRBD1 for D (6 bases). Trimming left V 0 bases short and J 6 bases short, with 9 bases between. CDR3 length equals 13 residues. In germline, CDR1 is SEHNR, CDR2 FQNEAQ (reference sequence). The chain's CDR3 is CASSLAGGSEQYF. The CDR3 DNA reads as TGTGCCAGCAGCTTAGCAGGGGGTTCCGAGCAGTACTTC.

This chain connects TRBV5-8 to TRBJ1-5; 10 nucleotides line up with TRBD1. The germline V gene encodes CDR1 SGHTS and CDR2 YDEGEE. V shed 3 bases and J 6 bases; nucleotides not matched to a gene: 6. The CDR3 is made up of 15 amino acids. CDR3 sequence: CASSSGTGDSQPQHF. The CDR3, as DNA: TGTGCCAGCAGCTCCGGGACAGGGGATAGTCAGCCCCAGCATTTT.

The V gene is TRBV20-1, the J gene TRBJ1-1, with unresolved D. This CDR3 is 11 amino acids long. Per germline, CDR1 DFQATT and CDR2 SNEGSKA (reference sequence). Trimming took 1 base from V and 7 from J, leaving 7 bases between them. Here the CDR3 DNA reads TGCAGTGCTAGAGGAGGGCGTGAAGCTTTCTTT. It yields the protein CSARGGREAFF.

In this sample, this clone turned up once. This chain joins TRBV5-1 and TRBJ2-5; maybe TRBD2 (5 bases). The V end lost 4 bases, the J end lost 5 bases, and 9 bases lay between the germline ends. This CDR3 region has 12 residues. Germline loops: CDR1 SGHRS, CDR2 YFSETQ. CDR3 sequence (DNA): TGCGCCAGCAGCCCACGAGGGGAGACCCAGTACTTC. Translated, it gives CASSPRGETQYF.